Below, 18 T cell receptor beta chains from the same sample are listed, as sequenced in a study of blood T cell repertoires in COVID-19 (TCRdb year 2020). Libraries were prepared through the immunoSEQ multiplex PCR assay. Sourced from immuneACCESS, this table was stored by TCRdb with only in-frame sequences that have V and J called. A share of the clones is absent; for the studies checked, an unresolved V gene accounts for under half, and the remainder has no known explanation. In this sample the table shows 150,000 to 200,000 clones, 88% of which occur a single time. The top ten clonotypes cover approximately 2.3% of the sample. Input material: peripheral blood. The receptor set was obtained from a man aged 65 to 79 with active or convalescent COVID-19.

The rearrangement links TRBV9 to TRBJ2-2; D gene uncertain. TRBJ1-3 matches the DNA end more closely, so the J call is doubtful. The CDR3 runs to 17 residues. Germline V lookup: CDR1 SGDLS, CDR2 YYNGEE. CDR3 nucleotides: TGTGCCAGCAGCGTAGAGCCACCAGGAGGTTCTGGAAACACCATATATTTT. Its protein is CASSVEPPGGSGNTIYF.

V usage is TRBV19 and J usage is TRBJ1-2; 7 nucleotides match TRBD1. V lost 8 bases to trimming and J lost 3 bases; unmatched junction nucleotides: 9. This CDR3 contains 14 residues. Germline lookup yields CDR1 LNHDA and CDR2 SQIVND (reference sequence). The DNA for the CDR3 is TGTGCCAGTCGATTGGACAGGACCTACTATGGCTACACCTTC. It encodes CASRLDRTYYGYTF.

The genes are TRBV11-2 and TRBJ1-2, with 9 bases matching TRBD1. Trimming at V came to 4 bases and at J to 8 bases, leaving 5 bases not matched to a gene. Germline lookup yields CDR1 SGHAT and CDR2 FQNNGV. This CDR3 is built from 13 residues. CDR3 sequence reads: CASSSWDRAGYTF. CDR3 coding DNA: TGTGCCAGCAGCTCATGGGACAGGGCCGGCTACACCTTC.

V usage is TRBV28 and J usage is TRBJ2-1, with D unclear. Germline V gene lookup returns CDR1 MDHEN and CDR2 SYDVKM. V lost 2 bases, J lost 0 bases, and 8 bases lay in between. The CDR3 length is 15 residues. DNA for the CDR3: TGTGCCAGCAGTTTAATGGTAGCCTCCTACAATGAGCAGTTCTTC. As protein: CASSLMVASYNEQFF.

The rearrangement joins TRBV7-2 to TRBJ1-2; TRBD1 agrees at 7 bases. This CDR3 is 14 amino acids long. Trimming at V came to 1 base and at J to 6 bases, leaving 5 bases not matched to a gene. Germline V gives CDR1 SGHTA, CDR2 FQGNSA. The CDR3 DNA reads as TGTGCCAGCAGCTTAGGTTTGACAGGGAATGGCTACACCTTC. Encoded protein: CASSLGLTGNGYTF.

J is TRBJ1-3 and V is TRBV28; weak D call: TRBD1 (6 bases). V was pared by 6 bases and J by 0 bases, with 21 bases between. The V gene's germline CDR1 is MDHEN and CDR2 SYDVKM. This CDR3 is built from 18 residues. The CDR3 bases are TGTGCCAGCAGCCGCCCGGGACAACCGACCTACTCTGGAAACACCATATATTTT. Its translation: CASSRPGQPTYSGNTIYF.

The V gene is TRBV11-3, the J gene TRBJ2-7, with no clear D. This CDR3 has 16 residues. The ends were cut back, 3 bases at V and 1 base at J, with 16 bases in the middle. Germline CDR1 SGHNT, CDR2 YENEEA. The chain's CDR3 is CASSFEHRPSSYEQYF. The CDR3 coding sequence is TGTGCCAGCAGCTTCGAGCACAGACCTTCGTCCTACGAGCAGTACTTC.

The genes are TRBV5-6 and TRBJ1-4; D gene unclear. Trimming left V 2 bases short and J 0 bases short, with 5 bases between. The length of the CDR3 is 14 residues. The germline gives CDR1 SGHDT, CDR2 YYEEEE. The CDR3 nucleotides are TGTGCCAGCAGCTTCACTGCAACTAATGAAAAACTGTTTTTT. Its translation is CASSFTATNEKLFF.

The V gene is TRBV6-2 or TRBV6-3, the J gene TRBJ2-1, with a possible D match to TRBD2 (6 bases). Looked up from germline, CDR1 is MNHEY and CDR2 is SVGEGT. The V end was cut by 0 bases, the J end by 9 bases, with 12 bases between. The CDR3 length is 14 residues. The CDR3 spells CASSYSKASVEQFF. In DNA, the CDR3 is TGTGCCAGCAGTTACTCCAAAGCTAGCGTTGAGCAGTTCTTC.

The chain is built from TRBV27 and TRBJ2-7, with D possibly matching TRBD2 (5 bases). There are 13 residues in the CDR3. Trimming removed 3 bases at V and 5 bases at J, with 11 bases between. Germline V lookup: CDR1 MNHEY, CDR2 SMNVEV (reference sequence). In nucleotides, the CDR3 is TGTGCCAGCAGTTTTACGGGGTCGAACGAGCAGTACTTC. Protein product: CASSFTGSNEQYF.

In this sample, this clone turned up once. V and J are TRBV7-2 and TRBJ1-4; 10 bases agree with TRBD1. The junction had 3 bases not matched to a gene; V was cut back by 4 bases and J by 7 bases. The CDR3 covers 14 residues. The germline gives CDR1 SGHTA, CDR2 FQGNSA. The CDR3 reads CASSSGTGVEKLFF. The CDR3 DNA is TGTGCCAGCAGCTCAGGGACAGGGGTTGAAAAACTGTTTTTT.

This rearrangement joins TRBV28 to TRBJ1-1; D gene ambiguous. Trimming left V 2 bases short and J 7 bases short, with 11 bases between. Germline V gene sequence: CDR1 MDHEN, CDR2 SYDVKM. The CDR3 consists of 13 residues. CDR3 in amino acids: CASSLGIGGEAFF. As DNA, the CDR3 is TGTGCCAGCAGTTTAGGGATCGGAGGTGAAGCTTTCTTT.

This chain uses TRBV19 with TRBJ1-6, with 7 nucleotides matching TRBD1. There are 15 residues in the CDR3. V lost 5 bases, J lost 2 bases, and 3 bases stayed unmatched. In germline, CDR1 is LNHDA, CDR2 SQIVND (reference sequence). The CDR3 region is CASSLTGAYNSPLHF. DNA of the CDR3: TGTGCCAGTAGTCTCACAGGGGCCTATAATTCACCCCTCCACTTT. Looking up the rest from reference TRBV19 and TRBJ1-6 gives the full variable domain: DGGITQSPKYLFRKEGQNVTLSCEQNLNHDAMYWYRQDPGQGLRLIYYSQIVNDFQKGDIAEGYSVSREKKESFPLTVTSAQKNPTAFYLCASSLTGAYNSPLHFGNGTRLTVT.

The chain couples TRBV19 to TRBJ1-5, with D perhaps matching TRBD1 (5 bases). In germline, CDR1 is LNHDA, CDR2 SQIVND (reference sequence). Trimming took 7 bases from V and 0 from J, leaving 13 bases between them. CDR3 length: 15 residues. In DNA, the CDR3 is TGTGCCAGTACGGCAGGGCTATATAGCAATCAGCCCCAGCATTTT. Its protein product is CASTAGLYSNQPQHF.

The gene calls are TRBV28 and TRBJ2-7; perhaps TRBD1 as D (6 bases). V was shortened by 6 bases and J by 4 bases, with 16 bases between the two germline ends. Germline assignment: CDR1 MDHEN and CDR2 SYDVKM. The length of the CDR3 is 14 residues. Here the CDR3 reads CASSPFRGAYEQYF. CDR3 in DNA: TGTGCCAGCAGCCCCTTCAGGGGAGCGTACGAGCAGTACTTC.

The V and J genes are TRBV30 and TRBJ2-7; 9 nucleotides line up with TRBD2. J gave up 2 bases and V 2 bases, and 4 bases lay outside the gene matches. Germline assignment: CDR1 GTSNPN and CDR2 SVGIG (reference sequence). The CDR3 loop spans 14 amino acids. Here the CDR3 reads CAWSISGSPYEQYF. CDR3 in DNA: TGTGCCTGGAGTATTAGCGGGAGCCCCTACGAGCAGTACTTC.

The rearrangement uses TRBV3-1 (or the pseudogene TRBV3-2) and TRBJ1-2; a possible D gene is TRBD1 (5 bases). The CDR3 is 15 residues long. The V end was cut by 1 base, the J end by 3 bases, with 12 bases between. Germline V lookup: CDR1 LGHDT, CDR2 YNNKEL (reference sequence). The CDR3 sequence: CASSQGLRDDYGYTF. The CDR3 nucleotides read TGTGCCAGCAGCCAAGGACTCAGGGATGACTATGGCTACACCTTC.

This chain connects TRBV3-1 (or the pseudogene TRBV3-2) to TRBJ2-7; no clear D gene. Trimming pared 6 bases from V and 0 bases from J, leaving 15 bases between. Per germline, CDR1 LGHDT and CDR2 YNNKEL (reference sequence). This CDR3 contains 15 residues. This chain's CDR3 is CASRNHPSGSYEQYF. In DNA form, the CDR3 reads TGTGCCAGCAGAAATCATCCATCCGGCTCCTACGAGCAGTACTTC.